Listed here are 21 T cell receptor beta chains from one sample, sequenced in a study of blood T cells in healthy people across ages. Using a J-beta primer mix together with a sample-barcoded 5' primer, a second PCR was run for about 6 to 11 cycles. TCRdb processed the 5' RACE reads anew with MiXCR; each CDR3 protein has one entry. The sample lists just under 900,000 distinct CDR3 sequences; 29% were seen once. The sample consisted of blood. Receptors originate from a woman aged 80 or over in good health.

This sequence joins TRBV7-2 and TRBJ1-6, with D perhaps TRBD1 (6 bases). The CDR3 is 15 amino acids. Trimming removed 5 bases from V and 10 bases from J, with 18 bases in between. Germline V gene sequence: CDR1 SGHTA, CDR2 FQGNSA. The CDR3 DNA reads TGTGCCAGCAGCACTACAGGGAGGGACCGATCACCCCTCCACTTT. Translated: CASSTTGRDRSPLHF.

This clonotype showed up many times. The chain is built from TRBV2 and TRBJ2-3, with a tentative D call TRBD1 (5 bases). The germline V gene encodes CDR1 SNHLY and CDR2 FYNNEI. V gave up 6 bases and J gave up 14 bases, with 24 bases separating them. This CDR3 has 14 residues. CDR3 protein: CASRTASSQTTPYF. The CDR3 nucleotides read TGTGCCAGCAGGACAGCGAGTTCTCAAACCACACCGTATTTT. The full variable domain, completed using reference TRBV2 and TRBJ2-3, is EPEVTQTPSHQVTQMGQEVILRCVPISNHLYFYWYRQILGQKVEFLVSFYNNEISEKSEIFDDQFSVERPDGSNFTLKIRSTKLEDSAMYFCASRTASSQTTPYFGPGTRLTVL.

Many counts were recorded for this clonotype. The J gene is TRBJ2-1, the V gene TRBV7-9, with 9 bases identical to TRBD1. The germline V gene encodes CDR1 SEHNR and CDR2 FQNEAQ (reference sequence). With V trimmed by 2 bases and J by 7 bases, 12 bases remained unmatched. This CDR3 comprises 17 residues. CDR3: CASSLTLEQGAPNEQFF. CDR3 DNA sequence: TGTGCCAGCAGCTTAACTCTAGAACAGGGGGCGCCGAATGAGCAGTTCTTC.

The chain employs TRBV7-9 and TRBJ1-4; D is undetermined. The CDR3 consists of 15 residues. Trimming removed 2 bases at V and 4 bases at J, with 11 bases between. Germline loops: CDR1 SEHNR, CDR2 FQNEAQ (reference sequence). The CDR3 here is CASSLSGQVNEKLFF. The CDR3 nucleotides are TGTGCCAGCAGCTTATCGGGCCAGGTTAATGAAAAACTGTTTTTT.

The rearrangement joins TRBV30 to TRBJ2-7; 10 bases align to TRBD2. J was trimmed by 7 bases and V by 0 bases; bases with no gene match: 18. Germline values: CDR1 GTSNPN, CDR2 SVGIG (reference sequence). The CDR3 is 18 amino acids. CDR3 amino acids: CAWSVGFSSGGSYNEQYF. CDR3 coding DNA: TGTGCCTGGAGTGTAGGGTTCTCTAGCGGGGGTTCCTACAATGAGCAGTACTTC. Variable domain in full (rest from reference TRBV30 and TRBJ2-7): SQTIHQWPATLVQPVGSPLSLECTVEGTSNPNLYWYRQAAGRGLQLLFYSVGIGQISSEVPQNLSASRPQDRQFILSSKKLLLSDSGFYLCAWSVGFSSGGSYNEQYFGPGTRLTVT.

To note about this clonotype: Lacking the conserved final phenylalanine or tryptophan, this CDR3 likely reflects a read error. CDR3 region: CASSFLGLDEQYL. DNA for the CDR3: TGTGCCAGCAGTTTTCTAGGGCTGGACGAGCAGTACTTG. The chain carries TRBV12-3 or TRBV12-4 and TRBJ2-7; D remains ambiguous. The CDR3 is 13 amino acids. V dropped 3 bases and J dropped 5 bases, with 11 bases sitting between them.

Comments on this clonotype: It is likely a read error, because the conserved phenylalanine at the end of the CDR3 is missing. The chain uses TRBV4-1 and TRBJ1-1; TRBD1 aligns across 8 bases. Germline V CDR1 and CDR2: MGHRA, YSYEKL. After removal of 4 bases from V and 6 bases from J, the junction contained 10 bases not matched to a gene. This CDR3 region has 15 residues. Here the CDR3 reads CASSPGQGGLAEAFC. The CDR3 coding sequence is TGCGCCAGCAGCCCCGGACAGGGAGGGTTGGCTGAAGCTTTCTGT.

In its sample, this clonotype was seen a few times. V usage is TRBV12-3 or TRBV12-4 and J usage is TRBJ1-1; TRBD1 agrees at 8 bases. The CDR3 has 14 residues. The V gene end was trimmed by 5 bases and the J gene end by 4 bases; junction bases not matched to a gene: 6. This CDR3 reads CASSQRTGTTEAFF. Written as DNA, the CDR3 is TGTGCCAGCAGTCAAAGGACAGGGACCACTGAAGCTTTCTTT.

The gene calls are TRBV10-3 and TRBJ1-1, with TRBD1 identical over 8 bases. The J segment lost 3 bases and the V segment lost 5 bases, leaving 5 bases of the junction unmatched. Germline loops: CDR1 ENHRY, CDR2 SYGVKD. There are 14 residues in the CDR3. The CDR3 DNA reads as TGTGCCATCAGTAGCGGGGGACAGGACACTGAAGCTTTCTTT. This codes for CAISSGGQDTEAFF.

This clonotype was detected once. The chain carries TRBV2 and TRBJ1-4; 10 bases fit TRBD1. J was trimmed by 5 bases and V by 6 bases; bases with no gene match: 6. The CDR3 runs to 15 residues. Looked up from germline, CDR1 is SNHLY and CDR2 is FYNNEI. CDR3 DNA: TGTGCCAGCAGCTCCGGGGACAGGGGAAATGAAAAACTGTTTTTT. Translated: CASSSGDRGNEKLFF.

This clonotype was observed a few times. V is TRBV19 and J is TRBJ2-1; 10 positions match TRBD2. V lost 5 bases to trimming and J lost 7 bases; unmatched junction nucleotides: 8. This CDR3 spans 15 amino acids. Per germline, CDR1 LNHDA and CDR2 SQIVND (reference sequence). The CDR3 reads CASSSQAGGRNEQFF. In DNA, the CDR3 is TGTGCCAGTAGTTCCCAAGCGGGGGGGAGGAATGAGCAGTTCTTC.

Concerning this clonotype itself: This may come from a read error, since a much larger clone is one base off. The genes are TRBV6-1 and TRBJ2-1; D not resolved. The length of the CDR3 is 15 residues. The germline V gene encodes CDR1 MNHNS and CDR2 SASEGT. V lost 1 base and J 1 base, leaving 8 bases between the germline ends. The CDR3 region has the DNA TGTGCCAGCAGTGAAGGGGCAAGGTCCTACAATGAGCAGTTCTTC. As protein: CASSEGARSYNEQFF.

This clonotype was observed many times. The rearrangement uses TRBV12-3 or TRBV12-4 and TRBJ2-3, with 11 bases that match TRBD2. The ends lost 6 bases at V and 2 bases at J; junction bases unmatched: 4. There are 15 residues in the CDR3. CDR3 DNA: TGTGCCAGCAGCCTGGGACTAGCGGCCACAGATACGCAGTATTTT. Translating gives CASSLGLAATDTQYF.

This clonotype has just a few counts. This chain connects TRBV18 to TRBJ2-1; D is possibly TRBD1 or TRBD2 (6 bases each). The CDR3 is 16 amino acids. The germline CDR1 and CDR2 sequences are KGHSH and LQKENI. The germline V and J ends were trimmed by 0 bases and 7 bases, with 16 bases remaining between them. The DNA of the CDR3 is TGTGCCAGCTCACCACCTGGGGGGCGCAATCAGAATGAGCAGTTCTTC. It specifies CASSPPGGRNQNEQFF. Together with reference TRBV18 and TRBJ2-1, the CDR3 gives the full variable domain: NAGVMQNPRHLVRRRGQEARLRCSPMKGHSHVYWYRQLPEEGLKFMVYLQKENIIDESGMPKERFSAEFPKEGPSILRIQQVVRGDSAAYFCASSPPGGRNQNEQFFGPGTRLTVL.

This chain connects TRBV7-8 to TRBJ1-3, with D possibly matching TRBD1 (6 bases). Germline CDR1 SGHVS, CDR2 FQNEAQ. The CDR3 has 17 residues. V gave up 5 bases and J gave up 0 bases, with 17 bases separating them. For the CDR3, the DNA is TGTGCCAGCAGCCTCCTAGGGGACACCCGCTCTGGAAACACCATATATTTT. It codes for CASSLLGDTRSGNTIYF.

This clonotype was recorded at least ten times. V and J are TRBV7-2 and TRBJ2-7, with D unresolved. Between the trimmed V and J ends, which lost 2 bases and 6 bases, there was a span of 17 bases. CDR1 is SGHTA, CDR2 FQGNSA, per germline. The CDR3 runs 15 residues. For the CDR3, the DNA is TGTGCCAGCAGCTTAACGGCACCCGAACCCTCCGAGCAGTACTTC. The encoded protein is CASSLTAPEPSEQYF. Full variable domain (rest looked up from reference TRBV7-2 and TRBJ2-7): GAGVSQSPSNKVTEKGKDVELRCDPISGHTALYWYRQSLGQGLEFLIYFQGNSAPDKSGLPSDRFSAERTGGSVSTLTIQRTQQEDSAVYLCASSLTAPEPSEQYFGPGTRLTVT.

Comment on this clonotype: Just one base apart from a much larger clone, this may be a read error. This rearrangement joins TRBV2 to TRBJ2-5; D is tentatively TRBD1 or TRBD2 (6 bases each). CDR1 and CDR2 from the germline V gene are SNHLY and FYNNEI. The CDR3 extends over 12 amino acids. Trimming removed 10 bases from V and 4 bases from J, with 13 bases in between. CDR3 DNA: TGTGCCAACCGAGGGGGGTCAGAGACCCAGTACTTC. Encoded protein: CANRGGSETQYF.

V is TRBV12-3 or TRBV12-4 and J is TRBJ1-1; D is possibly TRBD1 (5 bases). CDR3 size: 16 residues. Trimming took off 3 bases at V and 7 bases at J, with 21 bases between the two ends. CDR3: CASSFQGAGVRIEAFF. The DNA of the CDR3 is TGTGCCAGCAGTTTCCAGGGTGCGGGGGTGAGAATTGAAGCTTTCTTT.

The sample holds one count of this clonotype. A much bigger clone sits one base away, suggesting this may be a read error. The V call is TRBV12-3 or TRBV12-4, the J call TRBJ2-1; a possible D gene is TRBD1 (6 bases). V was pared by 2 bases and J by 5 bases, with 22 bases between. The CDR3 extends over 18 amino acids. CDR3 protein: CASSLLGSGVESHNEQFF. DNA of the CDR3: TGTGCCAGCAGTTTACTTGGGTCAGGGGTGGAGTCCCACAATGAGCAGTTCTTC.

This clonotype was seen repeatedly, ten times or more. V and J are TRBV29-1 and TRBJ2-5, with 11 bases aligning to TRBD2. The CDR3 loop spans 13 amino acids. V trimming: 5 bases; J trimming: 5 bases; junction bases outside the gene matches: 4. CDR1 is SQVTM and CDR2 is ANQGSEA in the germline V gene. In DNA form, the CDR3 reads TGCAGCGTTCCTATAGCGGGGGGGGAGACCCAGTACTTC. It translates to CSVPIAGGETQYF.

This clonotype has just a few counts. The V gene is TRBV18, the J gene TRBJ2-3; D unresolved. Germline CDR1 reads KGHSH; CDR2 reads LQKENI. Trimming removed 6 bases from V and 3 bases from J, with 16 bases in between. The CDR3 extends over 15 amino acids. CDR3 sequence (DNA): TGTGCCAGCTCCACCACCCTAGGGCGGACAGATACGCAGTATTTT. Amino acids: CASSTTLGRTDTQYF.